This section outlines one T cell receptor (beta chain) sequence together with its context. The antigen is undetermined. Autoimmune disease history or systemic immunosuppression led to patients being barred. Assay: immunoSEQ multiplex PCR; the TCRdb copy retains only in-frame clones and omits some. The sample includes some 81,000 clones, almost 85% seen only once; the top ten take 0.61%. The source of the sample is a study of OX40 agonist ivuxolimab in advanced cancers. Study overall: While on treatment, patients had intravenous ivuxolimab at 0.01 to 10 mg/kg every 2 weeks. Recorded diagnoses for dose-escalation patients were hepatocellular carcinoma, melanoma, renal cell or head and neck cancer. Overall study findings and caveats: CD4+ and CD8+ T cells in blood underwent clonal expansion by week 6 at 0.1 to 3.0 mg/kg.

Trimming cost V 3 bases and J 0 bases, with 7 bases left between them. Looked up from germline, CDR1 is SGHKS and CDR2 is YYEKEE (reference sequence). This CDR3 is built from 14 residues. The clonotype originates from an adult with an advanced solid tumor such as melanoma, head and neck, liver or kidney cancer. The V gene is TRBV5-5, the J gene TRBJ1-5, with D possibly TRBD1 on 5 matching bases. Sequencing used CD4+ or CD8+ T cells sorted from blood, obtained in a trial of the OX40 agonist ivuxolimab. CDR3: CASSWGDSNQPQHF. CDR3 bases: TGTGCCAGCAGCTGGGGGGATAGCAATCAGCCCCAGCATTTT. Combining the CDR3 with reference TRBV5-5 and TRBJ1-5 gives the whole variable domain DAGVTQSPTHLIKTRGQQVTLRCSPISGHKSVSWYQQVLGQGPQFIFQYYEKEERGRGNFPDRFSARQFPNYSSELNVNALLLGDSALYLCASSWGDSNQPQHFGDGTRLSIL.